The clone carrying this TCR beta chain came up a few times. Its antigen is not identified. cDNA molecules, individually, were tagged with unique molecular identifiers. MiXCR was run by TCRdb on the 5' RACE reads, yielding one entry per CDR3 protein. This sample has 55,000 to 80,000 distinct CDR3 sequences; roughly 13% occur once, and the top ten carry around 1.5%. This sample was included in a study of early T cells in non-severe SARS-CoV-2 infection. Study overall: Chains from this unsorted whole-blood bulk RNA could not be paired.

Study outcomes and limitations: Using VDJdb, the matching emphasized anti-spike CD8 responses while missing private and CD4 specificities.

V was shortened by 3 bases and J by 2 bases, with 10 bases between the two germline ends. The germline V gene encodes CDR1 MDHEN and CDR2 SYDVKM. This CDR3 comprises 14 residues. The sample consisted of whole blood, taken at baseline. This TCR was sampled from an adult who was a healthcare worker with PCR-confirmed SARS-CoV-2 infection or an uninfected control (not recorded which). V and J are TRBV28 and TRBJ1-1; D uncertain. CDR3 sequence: CASSFGGRNTEAFF. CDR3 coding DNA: TGTGCCAGCAGTTTCGGAGGGCGAAACACTGAAGCTTTCTTT.